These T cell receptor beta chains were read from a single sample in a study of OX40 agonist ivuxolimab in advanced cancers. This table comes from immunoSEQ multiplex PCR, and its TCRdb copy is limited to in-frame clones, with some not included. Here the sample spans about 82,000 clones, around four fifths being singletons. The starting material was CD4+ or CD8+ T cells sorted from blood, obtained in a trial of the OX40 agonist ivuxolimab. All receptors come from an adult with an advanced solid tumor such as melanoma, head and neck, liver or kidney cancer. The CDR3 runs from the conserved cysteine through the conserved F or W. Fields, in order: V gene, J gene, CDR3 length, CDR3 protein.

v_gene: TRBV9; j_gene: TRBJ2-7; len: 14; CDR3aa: CASSVSPAAYEQYF
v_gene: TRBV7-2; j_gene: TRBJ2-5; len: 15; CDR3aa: CASSLWRGGQETQYF
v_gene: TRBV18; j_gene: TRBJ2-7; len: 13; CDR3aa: CASSLIKSYEQYF
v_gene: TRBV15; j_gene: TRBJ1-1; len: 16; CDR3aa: CATSPWTHPGGTEAFF
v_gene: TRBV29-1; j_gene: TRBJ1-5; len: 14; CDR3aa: CSVQDGRGNQPQHF
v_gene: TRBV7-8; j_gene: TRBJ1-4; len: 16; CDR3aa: CASSRRVGTRNEKLFF
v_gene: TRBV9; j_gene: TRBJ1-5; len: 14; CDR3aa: CASSGGTGGNPQHF
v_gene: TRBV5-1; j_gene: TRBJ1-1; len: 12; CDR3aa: CASSSPDSEAFF
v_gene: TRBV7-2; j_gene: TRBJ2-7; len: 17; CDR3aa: CASSFRFRGRTSYEQYF
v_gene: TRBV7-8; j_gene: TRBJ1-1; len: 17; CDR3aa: CASSRRTGERGNTEAFF
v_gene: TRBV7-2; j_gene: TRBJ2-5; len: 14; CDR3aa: CASSRLGGWETQYF
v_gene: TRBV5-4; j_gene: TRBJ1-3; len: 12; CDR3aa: CASSSDGNTIYF
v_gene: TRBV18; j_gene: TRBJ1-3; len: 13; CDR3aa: CASSPEGSATIYF
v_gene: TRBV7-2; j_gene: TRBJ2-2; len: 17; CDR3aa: CASARTSGGASPGELFF
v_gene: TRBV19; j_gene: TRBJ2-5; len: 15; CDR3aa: CASNEETGRGETQYF
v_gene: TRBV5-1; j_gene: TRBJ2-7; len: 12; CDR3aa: CASSLGGYEQYF
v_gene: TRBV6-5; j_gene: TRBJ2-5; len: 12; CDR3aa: CASGLDQETQYF
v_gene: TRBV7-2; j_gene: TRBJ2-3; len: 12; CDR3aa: CASSESADTQYF
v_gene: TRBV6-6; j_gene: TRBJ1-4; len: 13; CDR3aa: CASSQETAEKLFF
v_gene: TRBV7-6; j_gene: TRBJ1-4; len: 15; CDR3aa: CASSWGGGTNEKLFF
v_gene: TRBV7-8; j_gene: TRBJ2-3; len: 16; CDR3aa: CASISTPGGRSDTQYF
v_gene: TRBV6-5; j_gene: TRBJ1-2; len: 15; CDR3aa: CASSSPDRGTYGYTF
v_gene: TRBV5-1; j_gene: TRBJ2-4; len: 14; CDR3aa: CASSSEDGANIQYF
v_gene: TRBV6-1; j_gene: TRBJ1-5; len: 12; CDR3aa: CASSEATHRQHF
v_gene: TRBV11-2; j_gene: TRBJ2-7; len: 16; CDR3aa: CASSSLGQGAGYEQYF
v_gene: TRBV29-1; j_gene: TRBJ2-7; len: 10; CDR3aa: CSVEKAGTYF
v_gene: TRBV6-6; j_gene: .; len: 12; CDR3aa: CASSQGSYEQYF
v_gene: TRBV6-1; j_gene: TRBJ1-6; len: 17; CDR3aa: CASSESSSRGYNSPLHF
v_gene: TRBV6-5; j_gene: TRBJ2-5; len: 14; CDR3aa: CASSYSTGSETQYF
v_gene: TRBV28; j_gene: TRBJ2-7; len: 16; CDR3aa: CASNSPWRRSGYEQYF
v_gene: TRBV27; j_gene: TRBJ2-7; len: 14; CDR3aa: CASSLYPGIDEQYF
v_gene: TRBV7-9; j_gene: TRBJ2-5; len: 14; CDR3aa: CASIVSSGSGTQYF
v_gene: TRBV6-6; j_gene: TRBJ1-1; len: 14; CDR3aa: CASRRQGVDTEAFF
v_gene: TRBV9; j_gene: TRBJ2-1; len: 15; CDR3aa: CASSVSTGFINEQFF
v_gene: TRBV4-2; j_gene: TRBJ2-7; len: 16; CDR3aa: CASSHGIPGTTYEQYF
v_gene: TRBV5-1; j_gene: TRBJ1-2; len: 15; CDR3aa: CASSLASGGAGGYTF
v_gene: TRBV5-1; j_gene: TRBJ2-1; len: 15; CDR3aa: CASRLAGGHFNEQFF
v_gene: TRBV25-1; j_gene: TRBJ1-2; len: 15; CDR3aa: CASSVSGVVNYGYTF
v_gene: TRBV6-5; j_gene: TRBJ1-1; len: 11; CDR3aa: CASTLNTEAFF
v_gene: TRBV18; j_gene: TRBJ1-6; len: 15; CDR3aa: CASSPWDSHNSPLHF
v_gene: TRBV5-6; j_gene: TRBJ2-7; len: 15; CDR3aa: CASSLVGGTNYEQYF
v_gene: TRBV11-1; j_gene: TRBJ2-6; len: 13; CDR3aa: CATGGAGANVLTF
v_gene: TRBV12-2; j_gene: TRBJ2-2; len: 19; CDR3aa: CASRFRLAGGPPYTGELFF
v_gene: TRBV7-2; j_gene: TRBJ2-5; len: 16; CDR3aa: CASSLRERGMGETQYF
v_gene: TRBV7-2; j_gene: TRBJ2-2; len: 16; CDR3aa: CASSLGLAANTGELFF
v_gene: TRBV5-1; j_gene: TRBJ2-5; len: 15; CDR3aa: CASSPGGGARETQYF
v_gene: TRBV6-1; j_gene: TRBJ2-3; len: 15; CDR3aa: CASSEWGILTDTQYF
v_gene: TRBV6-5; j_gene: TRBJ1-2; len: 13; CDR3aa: CASSRDRGSGYTF
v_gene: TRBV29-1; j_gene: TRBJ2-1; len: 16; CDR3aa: CSVAGGGVGSYNEQFF
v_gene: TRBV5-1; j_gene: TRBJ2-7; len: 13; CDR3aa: CASSLRLADEQYF
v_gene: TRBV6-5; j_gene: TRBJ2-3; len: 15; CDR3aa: CASSYRQGAGDTQYF
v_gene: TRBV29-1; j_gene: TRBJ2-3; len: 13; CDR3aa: CSVEDSWADTQYF
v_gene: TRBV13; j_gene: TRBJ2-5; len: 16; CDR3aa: CASSLASGTAQETQYF
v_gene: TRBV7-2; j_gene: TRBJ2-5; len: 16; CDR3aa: CASSLGAGGAQETQYF
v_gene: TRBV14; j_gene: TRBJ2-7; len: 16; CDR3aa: CASSQVVGQGWDEQYF